The subject of this entry is one T cell receptor beta chain. This sample is drawn from a study of blood T cell repertoires in COVID-19. For recovered donors of Cohort 3, there were two negative PCRs, clearance, or symptom resolution. Profiling relied on immunoSEQ multiplex PCR, and the TCRdb table lists in-frame clones only, not all of them. The table shows about 130,000 clones, with around 83% occurring only once. This clonotype originated in a man aged 45 to 65 who had recovered from COVID-19. Source material: PBMCs or T cells enriched from blood (not recorded which).

The CDR3 here is CASSRGSSEYNEQFF. The CDR3 nucleotides are TGTGCCAGCAGCCGGGGGTCCTCCGAGTACAATGAGCAGTTCTTC. This chain links TRBV7-9 with TRBJ2-1; tentative D call: TRBD2 (6 bases). The germline V gene encodes CDR1 SEHNR and CDR2 FQNEAQ (reference sequence). The V gene lost 5 bases and the J gene lost 4 bases, with 15 bases spanning the gap. This CDR3 comprises 15 residues.